A selection of T cell receptor beta chains follows, all from one sample in a study of CD8 T cells in Susac syndrome. One entry per CDR3 protein, called by TCRdb with MiXCR from the immunoSEQ multiplex PCR reads. Among 65,000 to 85,000 distinct CDR3 sequences listed, approximately 94% were seen once. Sequencing was carried out using CD8+ T cells from PBMCs. Receptors originate from a human donor with Susac syndrome. CDR3s include the opening cysteine and the closing phenylalanine or tryptophan.

V gene: TRBV13
J gene: TRBJ1-1
CDR3 protein: CASRTATGRHTEAFF

V gene: TRBV29-1
J gene: TRBJ2-7
CDR3 protein: CSVEFSASGRSYEQYF

V gene: TRBV18
J gene: TRBJ2-1
CDR3 protein: CASSPSTVLPGPEGFYNEQFF

V gene: TRBV18
J gene: TRBJ2-5
CDR3 protein: CASSPGEQETQYF

V gene: TRBV11-2
J gene: TRBJ2-7
CDR3 protein: CASSFTRSQQYF

V gene: TRBV7-3
J gene: TRBJ1-1
CDR3 protein: CASSPGQGNTEAFF

V gene: TRBV6-6
J gene: TRBJ2-7
CDR3 protein: CASSLVIGYEQYF

V gene: TRBV18
J gene: TRBJ2-5
CDR3 protein: CASSPGVEAYGGTQYF

V gene: TRBV5-1
J gene: TRBJ1-1
CDR3 protein: CASSLGAGGTEAFF

V gene: TRBV7-9
J gene: TRBJ2-7
CDR3 protein: CASSLSGPDSYEQYF

V gene: TRBV20-1
J gene: TRBJ2-7
CDR3 protein: CSASGDSYSYEQYF

V gene: TRBV5-1
J gene: TRBJ2-5
CDR3 protein: CASSLVNTDRVDFRGETQYF

V gene: TRBV12-3/TRBV12-4
J gene: TRBJ1-3
CDR3 protein: CASSFIGGNTIYF

V gene: TRBV3-1
J gene: TRBJ1-2
CDR3 protein: CASSQDEVSGYGYTF

V gene: TRBV12-3/TRBV12-4
J gene: TRBJ1-1
CDR3 protein: CASSLGGRDSEAFF

V gene: TRBV2
J gene: TRBJ2-2
CDR3 protein: CASSEARRPRHSGAYTGELFF